The 27 T cell receptor beta chains listed next were all sequenced from one sample in a study of shared T cell receptors in the human thymus. Data came from immunoSEQ multiplex PCR; TCRdb stores just in-frame clones and leaves some out. The table lists around 730,000 clones, 80% to 90% of them singletons. The same sample was also used in a study of human thymus T cells.

The sample was thymocytes. The receptors were sampled from a girl in the first two years of life with a congenital heart defect.

The CDR3 is CSVEDVTDRGQGTEAFF. The CDR3 DNA follows: TGCAGCGTTGAAGATGTAACGGACAGGGGGCAAGGGACTGAAGCTTTCTTT. This sequence joins TRBV29-1 and TRBJ1-1, with TRBD1 matching 11 bases. Trimming at V came to 0 bases and at J to 5 bases, leaving 11 bases not matched to a gene. Germline assignment: CDR1 SQVTM and CDR2 ANQGSEA. This CDR3 contains 17 residues.

The chain employs TRBV2 and TRBJ2-3, with D possibly matching TRBD2 (5 bases). Trimming cost V 4 bases and J 4 bases, with 36 bases left between them. The CDR3 length is 22 residues. Germline assignment: CDR1 SNHLY and CDR2 FYNNEI. Here the CDR3 reads CASSGTPTTLARWPGSPDTQYF. DNA of the CDR3: TGTGCCAGCAGTGGGACTCCTACTACCCTAGCTCGGTGGCCCGGCTCCCCAGATACGCAGTATTTT.

This clone was seen only once. The chain is built from TRBV15 and TRBJ1-2; TRBD1 aligns across 7 bases. Per germline, CDR1 LNHNV and CDR2 YYDKDF (reference sequence). Losses at the gene ends were 4 bases for V and 4 bases for J; bases not matched to a gene: 15. This CDR3 is built from 17 residues. CDR3 sequence (DNA): TGTGCCACCAGCAAACGTTCATCGACAGGGACGATCTATGGCTACACCTTC. This codes for CATSKRSSTGTIYGYTF.

This clone was counted only a few times. V gene TRBV14 combines with J gene TRBJ2-6; 7 nucleotides align to TRBD2. With 5 bases clipped from V and 0 bases from J, the junction kept 7 bases outside the gene matches. Per germline, CDR1 SGHDN and CDR2 FVKESK. This CDR3 region has 17 residues. CDR3 DNA: TGTGCCAGCAGCAACGGGGGGTCCCCCTCTGGGGCCAACGTCCTGACTTTC. Protein: CASSNGGSPSGANVLTF.

This chain links TRBV4-1 with TRBJ2-7; the match to TRBD1 covers 7 bases. The CDR3 is 12 amino acids. V lost 4 bases and J lost 5; bases outside the gene matches: 2. Germline CDR1 reads MGHRA; CDR2 reads YSYEKL. CDR3 coding DNA: TGCGCCAGCAGCCGGACAGGTCACGAGCAGTACTTC. Residues: CASSRTGHEQYF.

This chain connects TRBV14 to TRBJ1-2; 7 bases are a match to TRBD1. Trimming removed 1 base from V and 3 bases from J; junction bases left unmatched: 5. There are 15 residues in the CDR3. Germline V gene sequence: CDR1 SGHDN, CDR2 FVKESK. DNA for the CDR3: TGTGCCAGCAGCCAAGGCCAGGGGGTACACTATGGCTACACCTTC. This sequence encodes CASSQGQGVHYGYTF.

This sequence joins TRBV6-5 and TRBJ1-1; perhaps TRBD1 as D (6 bases). The CDR3 has 15 amino acids. V dropped 2 bases and J dropped 4 bases, with 14 bases sitting between them. Germline values: CDR1 MNHEY, CDR2 SVGAGI. The CDR3 sequence: CASSYPQGWATEAFF. The CDR3 nucleotides read TGTGCCAGCAGTTACCCGCAGGGGTGGGCCACTGAAGCTTTCTTT.

This chain uses TRBV18 with TRBJ1-6; D is uncertain. This CDR3 contains 16 residues. Germline CDR1 and CDR2: KGHSH and LQKENI. V was pared by 2 bases and J by 2 bases, with 10 bases between. This CDR3 reads CASSPETDPYNSPLHF. CDR3 DNA: TGTGCCAGCTCACCAGAAACAGACCCCTATAATTCACCCCTCCACTTT.

As concerns this clone: Within the sample, other DNA sequences also encode this same CDR3. This chain joins TRBV5-1 and TRBJ1-1, with a weak D call TRBD1 (5 bases). CDR3 size: 13 residues. Deletions cut 7 bases from V and 1 base from J, with 11 bases between. Germline lookup yields CDR1 SGHRS and CDR2 YFSETQ. The CDR3: CASRPGGNTEAFF. The DNA for the CDR3 is TGCGCCAGCCGCCCCGGGGGGAACACTGAAGCTTTCTTT.

J is TRBJ2-7 and V is TRBV7-8, with TRBD1 matching over 9 bases. The CDR3 is 16 residues long. Germline V gene lookup returns CDR1 SGHVS and CDR2 FQNEAQ. Trimming cost V 4 bases and J 6 bases; bases outside gene matches: 13. This CDR3 reads CASSSNPGTGSIEQYF. Here the CDR3 DNA reads TGTGCCAGCAGCTCTAACCCCGGGACAGGGTCGATCGAGCAGTACTTC.

As DNA, the CDR3 is TGTGCCAGCAGCCAGACCCGGACAGAATTCTACGAGCAGTACTTC. Its translation is CASSQTRTEFYEQYF. This chain connects TRBV7-2 to TRBJ2-7, with D possibly being TRBD1 (6 bases). Looked up from germline, CDR1 is SGHTA and CDR2 is FQGNSA. The V gene lost 5 bases and the J gene lost 3 bases, with 17 bases spanning the gap. The CDR3 is made up of 15 amino acids.

This clone was detected a few times. CDR3 in DNA: TGTGCCAGCAGCCCAGTGGTTGCTGAAGCTTTCTTT. Amino acids: CASSPVVAEAFF. This chain uses TRBV11-2 with TRBJ1-1; D gene ambiguous. Germline lookup yields CDR1 SGHAT and CDR2 FQNNGV. The CDR3 spans 12 residues. The V and J ends lost 5 bases and 6 bases respectively, with 10 bases between them.

This chain uses TRBV5-1 with TRBJ2-7, with 10 bases lining up with TRBD1. The trim removed 3 bases at V and 3 bases at J, leaving 6 bases unmatched. The CDR3 extends over 15 amino acids. CDR1 is SGHRS and CDR2 is YFSETQ in the germline V gene. The CDR3 nucleotides read TGCGCCAGCAGCTCGAACGGGACAGGGGTCTACGAGCAGTACTTC. It translates to CASSSNGTGVYEQYF.

Only one count was recorded for this clone. This chain uses TRBV6-1 with TRBJ1-6; 8 nucleotides match TRBD1. Germline V gene sequence: CDR1 MNHNS, CDR2 SASEGT. With V trimmed by 1 base and J by 7 bases, 15 bases remained unmatched. This CDR3 region has 19 residues. The CDR3 spells CASSEDPGGAWVGNSPLHF. CDR3 nucleotides: TGTGCCAGCAGTGAAGATCCAGGGGGCGCCTGGGTTGGCAATTCACCCCTCCACTTT.

J is TRBJ1-2 and V is TRBV15, with no clear D. The V and J ends lost 0 bases and 4 bases respectively, with 15 bases between them. Per the germline V gene, CDR1 is LNHNV and CDR2 is YYDKDF (reference sequence). The CDR3 contains 16 residues. CDR3 protein: CATSRERKPASYGYTF. The CDR3 nucleotides read TGTGCCACCAGCAGAGAGCGGAAGCCCGCTAGCTATGGCTACACCTTC.

Only a few counts were recorded for this clone. The chain joins TRBV10-3 to TRBJ1-1; a possible D gene is TRBD1 (5 bases). The CDR3 spans 14 residues. V was pared by 5 bases and J by 1 base, with 11 bases between. Germline V gene sequence: CDR1 ENHRY, CDR2 SYGVKD. The DNA of the CDR3 is TGTGCCATCAGTTTAGGGGATAGGAACACTGAAGCTTTCTTT. Encoded protein: CAISLGDRNTEAFF.

The CDR3: CASSLGPGGSDEQFF. In DNA, the CDR3 is TGTGCCAGCAGCTTAGGTCCGGGGGGTTCAGATGAGCAGTTCTTC. V gene TRBV7-2 combines with J gene TRBJ2-1; 7 bases fit TRBD2. CDR3 length: 15 amino acids. V dropped 1 base and J dropped 8; count of bases not matched to a gene: 8. CDR1 is SGHTA, CDR2 FQGNSA, per germline.

V and J are TRBV28 and TRBJ1-6, with 8 bases that match TRBD1. This CDR3 comprises 17 residues. The J segment lost 0 bases and the V segment lost 4 bases, leaving 5 bases of the junction unmatched. The germline CDR1 and CDR2 sequences are MDHEN and SYDVKM. CDR3 in DNA: TGTGCCAGCAGTTCACGGACAGGGAACTCCTATAATTCACCCCTCCACTTT. Its translation: CASSSRTGNSYNSPLHF.

V usage is TRBV5-5 and J usage is TRBJ1-1; the D is unclear. The germline V gene has CDR1 SGHKS and CDR2 YYEKEE (reference sequence). This CDR3 is built from 15 residues. Trimming cost V 7 bases and J 1 base, with 17 bases left between them. CDR3 nucleotide sequence: TGTGCCAGCTCTATTGAAGGGAGGGCGAACACTGAAGCTTTCTTT. It yields the protein CASSIEGRANTEAFF. Variable domain in full (rest from reference TRBV5-5 and TRBJ1-1): DAGVTQSPTHLIKTRGQQVTLRCSPISGHKSVSWYQQVLGQGPQFIFQYYEKEERGRGNFPDRFSARQFPNYSSELNVNALLLGDSALYLCASSIEGRANTEAFFGQGTRLTVV.

The V gene is TRBV6-5, the J gene TRBJ1-1, with TRBD1 matching 7 bases. This CDR3 has 16 residues. With 2 bases clipped from V and 4 bases from J, the junction kept 10 bases outside the gene matches. Germline V gene data show CDR1 as MNHEY and CDR2 as SVGAGI. The CDR3 loop reads CASSYSLQGGITEAFF. Written as DNA, the CDR3 is TGTGCCAGCAGTTACAGCCTCCAGGGGGGAATCACTGAAGCTTTCTTT.

The rearrangement uses TRBV6-6 and TRBJ1-5; weak D call: TRBD1 (5 bases). Looked up from germline, CDR1 is MNHNY and CDR2 is SVGAGI (reference sequence). The CDR3 is 14 residues long. Trimming stripped 6 bases from V and 5 bases from J, with 14 bases between. The chain's CDR3 is CASRGGAWDQPQHF. As DNA, the CDR3 is TGTGCCAGCAGGGGCGGGGCATGGGATCAGCCCCAGCATTTT.

The rearrangement uses TRBV5-1 and TRBJ1-1; TRBD1 matches at 8 bases. Germline V lookup: CDR1 SGHRS, CDR2 YFSETQ. The V segment lost 4 bases and the J segment 1 base; nucleotides outside the gene matches: 6. The CDR3 extends over 15 amino acids. The CDR3 protein is CASSPDRVANTEAFF. CDR3 in DNA: TGCGCCAGCAGCCCGGACAGGGTCGCGAACACTGAAGCTTTCTTT.

The V call is TRBV29-1, the J call TRBJ2-5; perhaps TRBD1 as D (6 bases). Trimming took off 3 bases at V and 2 bases at J, with 10 bases between the two ends. This CDR3 is built from 13 residues. Looked up from germline, CDR1 is SQVTM and CDR2 is ANQGSEA. The CDR3 is CSVDEDRQETQYF. The CDR3, as DNA: TGCAGCGTTGACGAGGACAGACAAGAGACCCAGTACTTC. Supplemented by reference TRBV29-1 and TRBJ2-5, the full variable domain reads SAVISQKPSRDICQRGTSLTIQCQVDSQVTMMFWYRQQPGQSLTLIATANQGSEATYESGFVIDKFPISRPNLTFSTLTVSNMSPEDSSIYLCSVDEDRQETQYFGPGTRLLVL.

The gene calls are TRBV7-6 and TRBJ1-1; TRBD1 agrees at 9 bases. After removal of 5 bases from V and 4 bases from J, the junction contained 14 bases not matched to a gene. This CDR3 is 17 amino acids long. Germline V gene lookup returns CDR1 SGHVS and CDR2 FNYEAQ. The CDR3 bases are TGTGCCAGCAGCCCGGACAGGGGTCTCGGGGGGTTCACTGAAGCTTTCTTT. Translation: CASSPDRGLGGFTEAFF.

The rearrangement uses TRBV6-1 and TRBJ1-5; D is uncertain. Germline-derived CDR1 and CDR2 are MNHNS and SASEGT. The CDR3 is 18 residues long. Deletions cut 0 bases from V and 5 bases from J, with 20 bases between. For the CDR3, the DNA is TGTGCCAGCAGTGAAGCGTGGGCCGGGAAAATGAAGGATCAGCCCCAGCATTTT. Protein: CASSEAWAGKMKDQPQHF.

V and J are TRBV5-1 and TRBJ1-1; 7 bases fit TRBD1. The CDR3 loop spans 15 amino acids. The germline V gene encodes CDR1 SGHRS and CDR2 YFSETQ. With V trimmed by 3 bases and J by 3 bases, 8 bases remained unmatched. The CDR3 protein is CASSSDRVADTEAFF. The CDR3, as DNA: TGCGCCAGCAGCTCCGACAGGGTGGCCGACACTGAAGCTTTCTTT.

This chain connects TRBV7-9 to TRBJ1-5; TRBD1 might be the D (6 bases). This CDR3 has 16 amino acids. The germline gives CDR1 SEHNR, CDR2 FQNEAQ (reference sequence). The V end was cut by 5 bases, the J end by 3 bases, with 17 bases between. CDR3 in amino acids: CASSLSHRDTNQPQHF. CDR3 DNA sequence: TGTGCCAGCAGCCTATCTCACCGGGACACCAATCAGCCCCAGCATTTT.